Listed below are T cell receptor beta chains from one sample, sequenced in a study of graft-versus-host responses after intestinal transplantation. Their antigens remain unidentified. This table comes from immunoSEQ multiplex PCR, and its TCRdb copy is limited to in-frame clones, with some not included. Found here are over 100,000 clones, roughly 96% of them singletons; the top ten hold more than 2.5%. Sequencing used unstimulated CD8+ T cells sorted from spleen or lymph node cells, obtained before intestinal transplant. The receptors originated from a human donor who received an intestinal transplant. CDR3s include the opening cysteine and the closing phenylalanine or tryptophan. D genes are given only for firm matches.

j_gene: TRBJ2-7
d_gene: TRBD2
v_gene: TRBV4-1
CDR3aa: CASSQGLAGPYEQYF

j_gene: TRBJ2-1
d_gene: .
v_gene: TRBV5-1
CDR3aa: CASSLGQAPYNEQFF

j_gene: TRBJ2-7
d_gene: .
v_gene: TRBV9
CDR3aa: CASSVRQGDYEQYF

j_gene: TRBJ1-2
d_gene: .
v_gene: TRBV6-1
CDR3aa: CASSSGSYYGYTF

j_gene: TRBJ2-7
d_gene: TRBD1
v_gene: TRBV30
CDR3aa: CAWRGTGGYEQYF

j_gene: TRBJ2-1
d_gene: .
v_gene: TRBV4-3
CDR3aa: CASSRVWGQEYSYNEQFF

j_gene: TRBJ2-3
d_gene: TRBD2
v_gene: TRBV4-1
CDR3aa: CASSQKAGGTQYF

j_gene: TRBJ2-1
d_gene: TRBD2
v_gene: TRBV5-5
CDR3aa: CASSLRTSGSGDEQFF

j_gene: TRBJ2-5
d_gene: TRBD2
v_gene: TRBV9
CDR3aa: CASSSGLAGAKETQYF

j_gene: TRBJ2-7
d_gene: .
v_gene: TRBV28
CDR3aa: CASSLQGSFSYEQYF

j_gene: TRBJ2-7
d_gene: .
v_gene: TRBV5-1
CDR3aa: CASSSGKTWDHYEQYF

j_gene: TRBJ1-1
d_gene: TRBD1
v_gene: TRBV29-1
CDR3aa: CSVDWTGSEAFF

j_gene: TRBJ2-3
d_gene: TRBD2
v_gene: TRBV27
CDR3aa: CATNRLAGGTDTQYF

j_gene: TRBJ1-2
d_gene: .
v_gene: TRBV27
CDR3aa: CASSLSLGAGYTF

j_gene: TRBJ2-3
d_gene: .
v_gene: TRBV6-6
CDR3aa: CASSWTHPDTQYF